What follows are 27 T cell receptor beta chains derived from one specimen sequenced in a study of T cells after yellow fever vaccination. TCRdb redid the calling of the 5' RACE reads with MiXCR, one entry per CDR3 protein. The table records 450,000 to 650,000 distinct CDR3 sequences, about 13% of them present only once. The sequencing here drew on PBMCs, taken on the day of the yellow fever booster vaccination. The receptors come from a man in his thirties or forties who received the YFV17D yellow fever vaccine.

Ten or more counts support this clonotype. The DNA is omitted, as the CDR3 cannot be located on it reliably, and the CDR3 follows TCRdb's listing. The chain employs TRBV21-1 and TRBJ2-2; TRBD1, the table's D call, was not compared with the DNA. TRBV21-1 is listed as a pseudogene. The CDR3 length equals 16 residues, ends included. This CDR3 reads CASSKVGQGNTGELFF.

This clonotype turned up a few times. The gene calls are TRBV7-3 and TRBJ2-1; no clear D gene. The CDR3 consists of 14 residues. Germline V lookup: CDR1 SGHTA, CDR2 FQGTGA. V lost 0 bases and J 7 bases, leaving 10 bases between the germline ends. CDR3 sequence reads: CASSLTSIKNEQFF. The CDR3, as DNA: TGTGCCAGCAGCTTAACGTCCATTAAAAATGAGCAGTTCTTC.

This clonotype was observed a handful of times. The chain employs TRBV2 and TRBJ2-2; D tentatively reads TRBD1 or TRBD2 (6 bases each). Trimming removed 8 bases from V and 0 bases from J, with 16 bases in between. Germline V gives CDR1 SNHLY, CDR2 FYNNEI. The CDR3 has 16 amino acids. CDR3 coding DNA: TGTGCCAGCCTTCCTAGGGGGACTCCGAACACCGGGGAGCTGTTTTTT. Amino acid sequence: CASLPRGTPNTGELFF.

This clonotype was recorded a few times. This chain links TRBV6-1 with TRBJ2-7; unclear D gene. From germline, CDR1 is MNHNS and CDR2 SASEGT. CDR3 length: 13 residues. V lost 8 bases and J 3 bases, leaving 14 bases between the germline ends. The CDR3 here is CASGVRSNYEQYF. As DNA, the CDR3 is TGTGCCAGCGGCGTTAGGAGTAACTACGAGCAGTACTTC.

This sequence joins TRBV27 and TRBJ1-3; tentatively, D is TRBD1 (5 bases). This CDR3 region has 14 residues. Per germline, CDR1 MNHEY and CDR2 SMNVEV (reference sequence). Trimming stripped 6 bases from V and 4 bases from J, with 13 bases between. In nucleotides, the CDR3 is TGTGCCAGCAGCACCTCAGGGTACGGAAACACCATATATTTT. Protein: CASSTSGYGNTIYF.

The rearrangement joins TRBV7-3 to TRBJ2-5; TRBD2 matches at 8 bases. The CDR3 runs to 16 residues. In germline, CDR1 is SGHTA, CDR2 FQGTGA. V lost 5 bases to trimming and J lost 4 bases; unmatched junction nucleotides: 12. The CDR3 here is CASSPLTSGGLETQYF. The DNA of the CDR3 is TGTGCCAGCAGCCCGCTTACTAGCGGAGGTTTAGAGACCCAGTACTTC.

The genes are TRBV20-1 and TRBJ1-1; D gene uncertain. The germline gives CDR1 DFQATT, CDR2 SNEGSKA (reference sequence). The CDR3 extends over 15 amino acids. Between the trimmed V and J ends, which lost 3 bases and 4 bases, there was a span of 18 bases. CDR3 sequence reads: CSASPRAGVRTEAFF. Here the CDR3 DNA reads TGCAGTGCTAGTCCCCGGGCCGGTGTCCGCACTGAAGCTTTCTTT.

This clonotype was recorded a few times. This sequence joins TRBV27 and TRBJ2-4; D might be TRBD1 (8 bases). Looked up from germline, CDR1 is MNHEY and CDR2 is SMNVEV (reference sequence). The CDR3 totals 15 residues. V dropped 8 bases and J dropped 6 bases, with 20 bases sitting between them. Written as DNA, the CDR3 is TGTGCCAGCGCCCTGGGGGGGGGACAGGTAAACATTCAGTACTTC. It yields the protein CASALGGGQVNIQYF.

The J gene is TRBJ2-3, the V gene TRBV28; D perhaps matches TRBD2 (5 bases). The CDR3 totals 17 residues. The V and J ends lost 7 bases and 3 bases respectively, with 23 bases between them. Per germline, CDR1 MDHEN and CDR2 SYDVKM. The CDR3 DNA is TGTGCCAGCAATCCCAAAGGGTCCGGGATTAGGACAGATACGCAGTATTTT. This gives the protein CASNPKGSGIRTDTQYF.

The chain uses TRBV5-1 and TRBJ2-1; D not certain. The CDR3 sequence is 13 residues long. With 4 bases removed from V and 7 bases from J, the gap between germline ends came to 12 bases. CDR1 and CDR2 (germline): SGHRS, YFSETQ. CDR3 DNA sequence: TGCGCCAGCAGCACACAGAGCCCGAATGAGCAGTTCTTC. This codes for CASSTQSPNEQFF.

This clonotype was recorded a few times. The chain carries TRBV20-1 and TRBJ1-1; no firm D call. V was pared by 6 bases and J by 1 base, with 9 bases between. The CDR3 consists of 12 residues. Germline values: CDR1 DFQATT, CDR2 SNEGSKA (reference sequence). The CDR3 protein is CSARDGNTEAFF. CDR3 sequence (DNA): TGCAGTGCCCGAGACGGGAACACTGAAGCTTTCTTT.

This clonotype was recorded a few times. The chain employs TRBV7-2 and TRBJ2-3, with D uncertain. Trimming took off 5 bases at V and 2 bases at J, with 11 bases between the two ends. CDR1 SGHTA and CDR2 FQGNSA come from the germline V gene. This CDR3 has 14 residues. The CDR3 DNA reads as TGTGCCAGCAGCCCTTATAACCCCACAGATACGCAGTATTTT. Translated: CASSPYNPTDTQYF. The variable domain in full, completed from reference TRBV7-2 and TRBJ2-3, reads GAGVSQSPSNKVTEKGKDVELRCDPISGHTALYWYRQSLGQGLEFLIYFQGNSAPDKSGLPSDRFSAERTGGSVSTLTIQRTQQEDSAVYLCASSPYNPTDTQYFGPGTRLTVL.

The chain couples TRBV28 to TRBJ2-3; D may be TRBD2 (5 bases). Trimming cost V 7 bases and J 3 bases, with 14 bases left between them. The CDR3 runs 14 residues. Germline V gene data show CDR1 as MDHEN and CDR2 as SYDVKM. The CDR3 sequence: CASTSWGATDTQYF. In nucleotides, the CDR3 is TGTGCCAGCACCTCATGGGGAGCGACAGATACGCAGTATTTT.

This clonotype was detected ten times or more. The V gene is TRBV6-1, the J gene TRBJ2-7; D is ambiguous. This CDR3 region has 14 residues. Trimming left V 6 bases short and J 2 bases short, with 14 bases between. Germline CDR1 and CDR2: MNHNS and SASEGT. CDR3 in DNA: TGTGCCAGCAGCTCTGATCCCAACACCTACGAGCAGTACTTC. The encoded protein is CASSSDPNTYEQYF.

The chain carries TRBV4-3 and TRBJ1-1; no reliable D call. CDR3 size: 13 residues. From germline, CDR1 is LGHNA and CDR2 YSLEER. V was cut by 0 bases and J by 11 bases, with 13 bases left in between. The DNA of the CDR3 is TGCGCCAGCAGCCAAGACGGTGAGTCAGTGGCTTTCTTT. Its protein is CASSQDGESVAFF.

The rearrangement uses TRBV7-2 and TRBJ2-5; D possibly matches TRBD1 or TRBD2 (5 bases each). V was shortened by 5 bases and J by 2 bases, with 12 bases between the two germline ends. The V gene's germline CDR1 is SGHTA and CDR2 FQGNSA. This CDR3 spans 14 amino acids. CDR3 nucleotides: TGTGCCAGCAGCCGGGGACGGACACAAGAGACCCAGTACTTC. Its translation is CASSRGRTQETQYF. The full variable domain, in which reference TRBV7-2 and TRBJ2-5 provide the parts outside the CDR3, is GAGVSQSPSNKVTEKGKDVELRCDPISGHTALYWYRQSLGQGLEFLIYFQGNSAPDKSGLPSDRFSAERTGGSVSTLTIQRTQQEDSAVYLCASSRGRTQETQYFGPGTRLLVL.

This clonotype was seen a handful of times. The chain carries TRBV27 and TRBJ2-7; TRBD2 matches at 11 bases. The J segment lost 11 bases and the V segment lost 4 bases, leaving 13 bases of the junction unmatched. The germline CDR1 and CDR2 sequences are MNHEY and SMNVEV (reference sequence). This CDR3 is built from 15 residues. The CDR3 DNA reads as TGTGCCAGCAGTTCCCTCGGGGTAGCGGGAGGGGAGGAGTACTTC. Translation gives CASSSLGVAGGEEYF.

The chain has TRBV9 and TRBJ2-7, with a tentative D call TRBD2 (6 bases). V lost 0 bases and J 1 base, leaving 8 bases between the germline ends. The CDR3 covers 14 residues. Germline CDR1 is SGDLS and CDR2 is YYNGEE. The CDR3 DNA follows: TGTGCCAGCAGCGTAGACGGGAGATCCTACGAGCAGTACTTC. It encodes CASSVDGRSYEQYF.

This chain connects TRBV1 to TRBJ2-2. TRBV1 is flagged as a pseudogene. The CDR3 length is 15 residues. DNA of the CDR3: TGCACCAGCAGCCACGTTTGGCGACCCACCGGGGAGCTGTTTTTT. Amino acids: CTSSHVWRPTGELFF.

This clonotype has more than one count but fewer than ten. CDR3 DNA sequence: TGTGCCAGTAGTAGCGGGGGACTAGCGGGAGGGTATGAGCAGTTCTTC. Translation gives CASSSGGLAGGYEQFF. This sequence joins TRBV19 and TRBJ2-1; 16 nucleotides agree with TRBD2. The germline gives CDR1 LNHDA, CDR2 SQIVND (reference sequence). V dropped 4 bases and J dropped 8; count of bases not matched to a gene: 5. This CDR3 region has 16 residues.

This clonotype was observed a few times. The chain carries TRBV6-2 or TRBV6-3 and TRBJ1-5, with D unclear. The germline gives CDR1 MNHEY, CDR2 SVGEGT. This CDR3 has 11 residues. The V gene lost 5 bases and the J gene lost 10 bases, with 9 bases spanning the gap. The DNA of the CDR3 is TGTGCCAGCAGTGACGGGGTCCCCCAGCATTTT. This gives the protein CASSDGVPQHF.

This clonotype was seen more than once but under ten times. The CDR3 region is CASSLTSGRLDTQYF. CDR3 coding DNA: TGTGCCAGCAGCTTGACTAGCGGGAGATTAGATACGCAGTATTTT. This sequence joins TRBV7-2 and TRBJ2-3; 12 bases agree with TRBD2. The CDR3 covers 15 residues. Trimming at V came to 3 bases and at J to 5 bases, leaving 3 bases not matched to a gene. Germline V gene sequence: CDR1 SGHTA, CDR2 FQGNSA.

This clonotype was observed a few times. CDR3 bases: TGCAGTGCTAGAGATCATTTAGGCAGGGATGTTCAGCCCCAGCATTTT. Protein product: CSARDHLGRDVQPQHF. V is TRBV20-1 and J is TRBJ1-5; D is perhaps TRBD1 (5 bases). Germline values: CDR1 DFQATT, CDR2 SNEGSKA (reference sequence). This CDR3 is 16 amino acids long. Trimming left V 0 bases short and J 6 bases short, with 18 bases between.

This clonotype was picked up a small number of times. The J gene is TRBJ2-2, the V gene TRBV7-2; maybe TRBD2 (5 bases). The CDR3 has 16 residues. Between the trimmed V and J ends, which lost 4 bases and 6 bases, there was a span of 18 bases. The germline V gene encodes CDR1 SGHTA and CDR2 FQGNSA. CDR3 region: CASSSARDRVAGELFF. The CDR3 DNA reads as TGTGCCAGCAGCTCGGCCCGGGATAGAGTGGCCGGGGAGCTGTTTTTT.

This clonotype was recorded a few times. This chain connects TRBV5-1 to TRBJ2-4; the D is unclear. V gave up 2 bases and J gave up 1 base, with 4 bases separating them. The CDR3 is 13 residues long. Germline lookup yields CDR1 SGHRS and CDR2 YFSETQ. The CDR3 is CASSLAAKNIQYF. CDR3 DNA sequence: TGCGCCAGCAGCTTAGCGGCCAAAAACATTCAGTACTTC.

The chain joins TRBV14 to TRBJ2-1; 7 nucleotides agree with TRBD1. Germline CDR1 is SGHDN and CDR2 is FVKESK. CDR3 length: 16 amino acids. The V segment lost 4 bases and the J segment 4 bases; nucleotides outside the gene matches: 10. The CDR3 bases are TGTGCCAGCAGCCGCTCTCGGACAGGAGCGTACAATGAGCAGTTCTTC. Its translation: CASSRSRTGAYNEQFF. Supplemented by reference TRBV14 and TRBJ2-1, the full variable domain reads EAGVTQFPSHSVIEKGQTVTLRCDPISGHDNLYWYRRVMGKEIKFLLHFVKESKQDESGMPNNRFLAERTGGTYSTLKVQPAELEDSGVYFCASSRSRTGAYNEQFFGPGTRLTVL.

The J gene is TRBJ2-6, the V gene TRBV12-3 or TRBV12-4, with D uncertain. V dropped 8 bases and J dropped 4 bases, with 9 bases sitting between them. The length of the CDR3 is 13 residues. CDR3 loop: CASERSGANVLTF. CDR3 coding DNA: TGTGCCAGCGAGCGCTCCGGGGCCAACGTCCTGACTTTC.